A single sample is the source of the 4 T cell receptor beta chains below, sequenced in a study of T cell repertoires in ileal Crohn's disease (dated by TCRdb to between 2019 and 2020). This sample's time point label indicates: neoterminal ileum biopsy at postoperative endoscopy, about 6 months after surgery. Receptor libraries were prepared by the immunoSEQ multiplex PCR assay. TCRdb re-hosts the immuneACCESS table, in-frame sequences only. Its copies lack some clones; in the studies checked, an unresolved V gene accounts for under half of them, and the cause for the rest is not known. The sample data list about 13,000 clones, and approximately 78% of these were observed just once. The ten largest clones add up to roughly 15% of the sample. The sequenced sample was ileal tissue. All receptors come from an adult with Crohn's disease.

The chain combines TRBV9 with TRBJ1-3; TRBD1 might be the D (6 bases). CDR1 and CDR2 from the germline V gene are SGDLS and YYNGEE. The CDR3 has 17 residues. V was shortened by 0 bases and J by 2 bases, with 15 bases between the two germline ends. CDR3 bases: TGTGCCAGCAGCGTAGCGGGGGGCAGAACCACTGGAAACACCATATATTTT. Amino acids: CASSVAGGRTTGNTIYF.

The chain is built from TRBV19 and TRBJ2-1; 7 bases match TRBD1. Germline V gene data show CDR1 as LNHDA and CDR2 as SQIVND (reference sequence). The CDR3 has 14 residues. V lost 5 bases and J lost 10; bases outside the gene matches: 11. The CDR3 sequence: CASSLRTGVGEQFF. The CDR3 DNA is TGTGCCAGTAGTCTTCGGACAGGCGTGGGCGAGCAGTTCTTC.

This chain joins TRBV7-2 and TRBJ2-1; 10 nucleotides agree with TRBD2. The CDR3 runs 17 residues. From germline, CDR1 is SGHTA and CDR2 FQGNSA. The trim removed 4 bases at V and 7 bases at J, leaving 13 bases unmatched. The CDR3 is CASSSAPLAGGVNEQFF. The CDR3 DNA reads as TGTGCCAGCAGCTCAGCCCCATTAGCGGGGGGTGTGAATGAGCAGTTCTTC.

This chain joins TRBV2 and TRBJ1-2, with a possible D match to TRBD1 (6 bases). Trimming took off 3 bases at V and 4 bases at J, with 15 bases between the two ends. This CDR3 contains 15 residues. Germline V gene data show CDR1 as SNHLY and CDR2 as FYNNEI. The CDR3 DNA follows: TGTGCCAGCAGTGAGGTGGGCAGGGGTGGCTATGGCTACACCTTC. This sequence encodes CASSEVGRGGYGYTF.